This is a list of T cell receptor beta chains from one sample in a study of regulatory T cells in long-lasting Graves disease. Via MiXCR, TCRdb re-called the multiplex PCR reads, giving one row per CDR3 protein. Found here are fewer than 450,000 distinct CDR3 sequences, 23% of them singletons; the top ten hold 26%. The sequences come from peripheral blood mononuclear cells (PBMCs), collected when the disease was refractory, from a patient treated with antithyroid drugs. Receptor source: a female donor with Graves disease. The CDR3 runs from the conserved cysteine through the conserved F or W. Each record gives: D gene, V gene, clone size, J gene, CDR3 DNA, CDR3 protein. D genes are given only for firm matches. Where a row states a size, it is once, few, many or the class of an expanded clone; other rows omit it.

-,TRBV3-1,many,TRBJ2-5,TGTGCCAGCAGCCAAGGTGACACCCAAGAGACCCAGTACTTC,CASSQGDTQETQYF
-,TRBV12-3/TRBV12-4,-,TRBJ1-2,TGTGCCAGCAGTCCGCAGGGGCAGGGTAACTATGGCTACACCTTC,CASSPQGQGNYGYTF
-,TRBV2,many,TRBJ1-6,TGTGCCAGCGTTAAGGAGTCAGGCCTCTATAATTCACCCCTCCACTTT,CASVKESGLYNSPLHF
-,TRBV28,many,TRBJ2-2,TGTGCCAGCAGTACTGACAGATACACCGGGGAGCTGTTTTTT,CASSTDRYTGELFF
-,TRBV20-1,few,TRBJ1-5,TGCAGTGCTAGATCTGGGGTCAATCAGCCCCAGCATTTT,CSARSGVNQPQHF
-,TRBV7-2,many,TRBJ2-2,TGTGCCAGCAGCTTAGCAAGCACCGGGGAGCTGTTTTTT,CASSLASTGELFF
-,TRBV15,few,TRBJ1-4,TGTGCCACCAGCAGATATGGGAGTATTAATGAAAAACTGTTTTTT,CATSRYGSINEKLFF
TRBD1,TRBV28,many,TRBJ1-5,TGTGCCATCAGGGACAGGGCTCAGCCCCAGCATTTT,CAIRDRAQPQHF
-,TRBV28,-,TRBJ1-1,TGTGCCAGCCGCCTGGAAGGGACTGAAGCTTTCTTT,CASRLEGTEAFF
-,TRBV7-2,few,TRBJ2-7,TGTGCCAGCAGTTCCCAGACTGGGGCGGCCGACGAGCAGTACTTC,CASSSQTGAADEQYF
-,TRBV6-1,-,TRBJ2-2,TGTGCCAGCAGTCTTAGCGATTACACCGGGGAGCTGTTTTTT,CASSLSDYTGELFF
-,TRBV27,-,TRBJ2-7,TGTGCCAGCAGTACTAGCAGGGGCTCCCACGAGCAGTACTTC,CASSTSRGSHEQYF
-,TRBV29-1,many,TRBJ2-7,TGCAGCGTTGGGGACGGATACGAGCAGTACTTC,CSVGDGYEQYF
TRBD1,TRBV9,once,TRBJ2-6,TGTGCCAGCGGCGCAGGGACAGGCATCCTGACTTTC,CASGAGTGILTF
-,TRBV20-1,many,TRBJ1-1,TGCAGTGCTAGAAGTTCGGCGATGGGAGCTTTCTTT,CSARSSAMGAFF
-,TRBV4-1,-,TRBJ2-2,TGCGCCAGCAGCCAAGTCGCGCGGAAAACTACCGGGGAGCTGTTTTTT,CASSQVARKTTGELFF
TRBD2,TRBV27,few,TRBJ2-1,TGTGCCAGCAGTTTGATCAGCGGGACCTCCATTGAGCAGTTCTTC,CASSLISGTSIEQFF
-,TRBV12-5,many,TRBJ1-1,TGTGCTAGTGGTTTGGTACCGACCATAACCCCGGACACTGAAGCTTTCTTT,CASGLVPTITPDTEAFF
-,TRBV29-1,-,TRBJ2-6,TGCAGCGTCCTTGCTATCCCTGGGGCCAACGTCCTGACTTTC,CSVLAIPGANVLTF
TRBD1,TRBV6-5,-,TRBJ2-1,TGTGCCAGCAGTTTATCGCGGGGGACAGGGGCGGGGGATGAGCAGTTCTTC,CASSLSRGTGAGDEQFF
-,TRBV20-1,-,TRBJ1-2,TGCAGTGCTAGTTTGGAGGAGATCCATGGCTACACCTTC,CSASLEEIHGYTF
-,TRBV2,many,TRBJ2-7,TGTGCCAGCAGATGGGACAATTTGTACGAGCAGTACTTC,CASRWDNLYEQYF
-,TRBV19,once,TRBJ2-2,TGTGCCAGTGCTAGTCGGGAGTCTGCCACCGGGGAGCTGTTTTTT,CASASRESATGELFF
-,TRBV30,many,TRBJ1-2,TGTGCCTGGAGTTTGGGGAAGGGGTATGGCTACACCTTC,CAWSLGKGYGYTF
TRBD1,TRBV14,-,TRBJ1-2,TGTGCCAGCAGCCAAGACAGGGGGCAGGGAGGCTACACCTTC,CASSQDRGQGGYTF
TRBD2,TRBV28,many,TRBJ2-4,TGTGCCAGCTTAGCGGGAGGGTCGCAAAACATTCAGTACTTC,CASLAGGSQNIQYF
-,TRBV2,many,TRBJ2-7,TGTGCCAGCAGTGAAGGGGGGCACTACGAGCAGTACTTC,CASSEGGHYEQYF
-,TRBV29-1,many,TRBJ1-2,TGCAGCGTGGACGAGGGCGATGGCTACACCTTC,CSVDEGDGYTF
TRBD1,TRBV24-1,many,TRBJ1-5,TGTGCCACCAGTGAAGGAGGGACAGGGAACAATCAGCCCCAGCATTTT,CATSEGGTGNNQPQHF
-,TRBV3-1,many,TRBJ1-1,TGCGCCAGCAGCCAAGATCGCCGGAACACTGAAGCTTTCTTT,CASSQDRRNTEAFF
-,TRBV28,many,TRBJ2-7,TGTGCCAGCAGTTTATCGGGCAGCTCTGACTACGAGCAGTACTTC,CASSLSGSSDYEQYF
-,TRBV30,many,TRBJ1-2,TGTGCCTGGAGAGAGGGTGGCTACACCTTC,CAWREGGYTF
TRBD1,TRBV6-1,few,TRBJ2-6,TGTGCCAGCAGTGATAGGGGGCCCGGTGCTGGGGCCAACGTCCTGACTTTC,CASSDRGPGAGANVLTF
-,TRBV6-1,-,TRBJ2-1,TGTGCCAGCTCAACTAGGGAGTTCTCCAACAATGAGCAGTTCTTC,CASSTREFSNNEQFF
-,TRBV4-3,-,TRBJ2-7,TGCGCCAGCAGCCAAGATATGGGTGTCGAGCAGTACTTC,CASSQDMGVEQYF